A single sample is the source of the 32 T cell receptor beta chains below, sequenced in a study of T cell responses to AZD1222 COVID-19 vaccine. TCRdb keeps only in-frame clones here, not all; method: immunoSEQ multiplex PCR. The data show more than 100,000 clones, 85% seen once. Here the sequenced sample was peripheral blood, taken 28 days after the second dose of the MenACWY control vaccine. The receptors stem from an adult who received the MenACWY meningococcal vaccine as a control.

The chain links TRBV30 to TRBJ2-3; TRBD2 agrees at 9 bases. CDR3 length equals 16 residues. Trimming at V came to 0 bases and at J to 6 bases, leaving 10 bases not matched to a gene. Germline V CDR1 and CDR2: GTSNPN, SVGIG (reference sequence). CDR3 in amino acids: CAWSVGAGGPSDTQYF. CDR3 sequence (DNA): TGTGCCTGGAGTGTAGGCGCGGGAGGGCCCTCTGATACGCAGTATTTT.

This clone was detected once. The rearrangement joins TRBV7-6 to TRBJ2-5, with 12 bases fitting TRBD2. The ends lost 6 bases at V and 3 bases at J; junction bases unmatched: 2. Germline V gene lookup returns CDR1 SGHVS and CDR2 FNYEAQ. The CDR3 has 14 residues. CDR3 amino acids: CASRRTSGEETQYF. Here the CDR3 DNA reads TGTGCCAGCAGGAGGACTAGCGGGGAAGAGACCCAGTACTTC.

This clone has a handful of counts. Mismatch with germline at one junction end may stem from a read error. The chain links TRBV27 to TRBJ1-2, with D perhaps TRBD1 (5 bases). The length of the CDR3 is 16 residues. CDR1 and CDR2 from the germline V gene are MNHEY and SMNVEV (reference sequence). CDR3 protein: CATSLFVGTPLSGYTF. CDR3 DNA: TGTGCCACCAGTCTATTTGTAGGGACCCCGCTGAGTGGCTACACCTTC.

The chain couples TRBV27 to TRBJ2-7; D tentatively reads TRBD1 or TRBD2 (5 bases each). V lost 3 bases to trimming and J lost 3 bases, with 9 bases between them. Germline-derived CDR1 and CDR2 are MNHEY and SMNVEV (reference sequence). This CDR3 has 13 residues. CDR3 protein: CASSFGTNYEQYF. The CDR3 DNA reads TGTGCCAGCAGTTTTGGGACCAACTACGAGCAGTACTTC.

There are a few counts of this clone. The rearrangement uses TRBV15 and TRBJ1-1; TRBD1 is a possible D gene (5 bases). V was clipped by 0 bases and J by 3 bases, with 11 bases between them. Germline values: CDR1 LNHNV, CDR2 YYDKDF (reference sequence). The length of the CDR3 is 15 residues. CDR3 coding DNA: TGTGCCACCAGCAGAGACAGGGCCTCGTACACTGAAGCTTTCTTT. Protein product: CATSRDRASYTEAFF.

The chain combines TRBV6-5 with TRBJ1-2; 8 bases map to TRBD1. The CDR3 spans 13 residues. V dropped 5 bases and J dropped 5; count of bases not matched to a gene: 4. Germline V CDR1 and CDR2: MNHEY, SVGAGI. The chain's CDR3 is CASSTDRAYGYTF. CDR3 bases: TGTGCCAGCAGTACGGACAGGGCATATGGCTACACCTTC.

The chain's CDR3 is CASSQPGQGRGTEAFF. The CDR3 coding sequence is TGCGCCAGCAGCCAGCCGGGACAGGGACGCGGCACTGAAGCTTTCTTT. This chain joins TRBV4-3 and TRBJ1-1, with 9 bases matching TRBD1. The V gene's germline CDR1 is LGHNA and CDR2 YSLEER. After removal of 3 bases from V and 4 bases from J, the junction contained 9 bases not matched to a gene. The CDR3 sequence is 16 residues long.

The rearrangement links TRBV7-8 to TRBJ1-2; TRBD1 matches at 9 bases. The CDR3 consists of 14 residues. Unmatched junction bases numbered 3, after V lost 5 bases and J lost 2 bases. Looked up from germline, CDR1 is SGHVS and CDR2 is FQNEAQ. The CDR3 region has the DNA TGTGCCAGCAGCCCCGGACAGGGGAACTATGGCTACACCTTC. Its translation: CASSPGQGNYGYTF.

The chain couples TRBV5-6 to TRBJ2-3, with 8 nucleotides matching TRBD1. This CDR3 is built from 17 residues. With V trimmed by 2 bases and J by 3 bases, 11 bases remained unmatched. CDR1 is SGHDT, CDR2 YYEEEE, per germline. CDR3 sequence (DNA): TGTGCCAGCAGCTTCGGGACAGGCTTAACGGGGACAGATACGCAGTATTTT. It specifies CASSFGTGLTGTDTQYF. Based on the CDR3 plus reference TRBV5-6 and TRBJ2-3, the full variable domain is DAGVTQSPTHLIKTRGQQVTLRCSPKSGHDTVSWYQQALGQGPQFIFQYYEEEERQRGNFPDRFSGHQFPNYSSELNVNALLLGDSALYLCASSFGTGLTGTDTQYFGPGTRLTVL.

V gene TRBV19 combines with J gene TRBJ2-6; D not resolved. Germline CDR1 reads LNHDA; CDR2 reads SQIVND (reference sequence). Trimming took off 5 bases at V and 4 bases at J, with 12 bases between the two ends. This CDR3 spans 15 amino acids. CDR3 DNA: TGTGCCAGTAGTTTGCTCCTGGAGGGGGCCAACGTCCTGACTTTC. This codes for CASSLLLEGANVLTF.

This clone was detected only once. This chain links TRBV7-2 with TRBJ2-1; the D call may be TRBD1 or TRBD2 (5 bases each). CDR3 size: 14 residues. V was shortened by 5 bases and J by 5 bases, with 13 bases between the two germline ends. The germline gives CDR1 SGHTA, CDR2 FQGNSA. The CDR3 here is CASSPDWGNNEQFF. The CDR3, as DNA: TGTGCCAGCAGCCCAGATTGGGGGAACAATGAGCAGTTCTTC. Together with reference TRBV7-2 and TRBJ2-1, the CDR3 gives the full variable domain: GAGVSQSPSNKVTEKGKDVELRCDPISGHTALYWYRQSLGQGLEFLIYFQGNSAPDKSGLPSDRFSAERTGGSVSTLTIQRTQQEDSAVYLCASSPDWGNNEQFFGPGTRLTVL.

In DNA form, the CDR3 reads TGTGCCAGCAGTTTAAAGGCCAGCGAAGCTTTCTTT. Its protein product is CASSLKASEAFF. The chain links TRBV12-3 or TRBV12-4 to TRBJ1-1, with no clear D. The CDR3 is made up of 12 amino acids. The V end lost 2 bases, the J end lost 8 bases, and 9 bases lay between the germline ends.

This clone was found once. The rearrangement uses TRBV13 and TRBJ1-2; 9 bases fit TRBD1. V lost 2 bases, J lost 6 bases, and 7 bases stayed unmatched. Looked up from germline, CDR1 is PRHDT and CDR2 is FYEKMQ (reference sequence). CDR3 length: 15 residues. The CDR3, as DNA: TGTGCCAGCAGCTTAAAAATGGGACAGGGAAATGGCTACACCTTC. Its translation is CASSLKMGQGNGYTF.

V gene TRBV10-3 combines with J gene TRBJ2-6; D is ambiguous. The CDR3 is 15 amino acids. Germline V CDR1 and CDR2: ENHRY, SYGVKD. Between the trimmed V and J ends, which lost 3 bases and 4 bases, there was a span of 10 bases. The CDR3: CAISDDLRGANVLTF. The CDR3 DNA reads TGTGCCATCAGTGACGACCTAAGAGGGGCCAACGTCCTGACTTTC.

The chain employs TRBV2 and TRBJ2-2; no reliable D call. Germline V gene data show CDR1 as SNHLY and CDR2 as FYNNEI. Trimming took 4 bases from V and 7 from J, leaving 10 bases between them. The CDR3 runs to 13 residues. The CDR3 DNA follows: TGTGCCAGCAGTGGTTTTAGAGGCGGGGAGCTGTTTTTT. Translated, it gives CASSGFRGGELFF.

This chain links TRBV11-1 with TRBJ1-4, with 7 bases aligning to TRBD1. The CDR3 runs to 16 residues. Germline V lookup: CDR1 SGHAT, CDR2 FQDESV (reference sequence). V lost 6 bases and J lost 0; bases outside the gene matches: 7. The CDR3 DNA sequence: TGTGCCAGCAGGAAAGGGACAGACGCAACTAATGAAAAACTGTTTTTT. This translates into CASRKGTDATNEKLFF.

This clone was recorded once. The chain employs TRBV25-1 and TRBJ2-1; no firm D call. Germline CDR1 MGHDK, CDR2 SYGVNS. V lost 4 bases, J lost 4 bases, and 17 bases lay in between. The length of the CDR3 is 16 residues. In nucleotides, the CDR3 is TGTGCCAGCAGTGGATCTCGTCACGCCCTATACAATGAGCAGTTCTTC. Amino acid sequence: CASSGSRHALYNEQFF.

The table lists this clone with a few counts. The chain couples TRBV9 to TRBJ1-6, with D hard to call. In germline, CDR1 is SGDLS, CDR2 YYNGEE. V dropped 3 bases and J dropped 7 bases, with 5 bases sitting between them. This CDR3 region has 12 residues. CDR3 DNA sequence: TGTGCCAGCAGCGGAAGAAATTCACCCCTCCACTTT. This sequence encodes CASSGRNSPLHF. Full variable domain (missing parts from reference TRBV9 and TRBJ1-6): DSGVTQTPKHLITATGQRVTLRCSPRSGDLSVYWYQQSLDQGLQFLIQYYNGEERAKGNILERFSAQQFPDLHSELNLSSLELGDSALYFCASSGRNSPLHFGNGTRLTVT.

The chain has TRBV7-2 and TRBJ1-1; D gene unclear. CDR1 and CDR2 (germline): SGHTA, FQGNSA. The V and J ends lost 1 base and 1 base respectively, with 16 bases between them. The CDR3 extends over 17 amino acids. DNA for the CDR3: TGTGCCAGCAGCTTAGGTAGAGGGCTCGAGGGGAACACTGAAGCTTTCTTT. It encodes CASSLGRGLEGNTEAFF.

In DNA form, the CDR3 reads TGTGCCAGCAGCCCTCCGGGCGGACCCTCCTACGAGCAGTACGTC. Translated: CASSPPGGPSYEQYV. This chain connects TRBV28 to TRBJ2-7; unclear D gene. The CDR3 length is 15 residues. The germline V gene has CDR1 MDHEN and CDR2 SYDVKM. Between the trimmed V and J ends, which lost 6 bases and 0 bases, there was a span of 15 bases.

This clone was recorded only once. This rearrangement joins TRBV7-9 to TRBJ2-5; 12 nucleotides line up with TRBD2. Germline CDR1 is SEHNR and CDR2 is FQNEAQ (reference sequence). The CDR3 contains 16 residues. V was clipped by 4 bases and J by 2 bases; unmatched bases: 5. The CDR3 protein is CASSSLAGGTQETQYF. DNA for the CDR3: TGTGCCAGCAGCTCGCTAGCGGGGGGGACTCAAGAGACCCAGTACTTC.

This clone was detected only a few times. The V gene is TRBV9, the J gene TRBJ1-3; D call uncertain. Trimming left V 0 bases short and J 0 bases short, with 13 bases between. The germline V gene has CDR1 SGDLS and CDR2 YYNGEE. CDR3 size: 17 residues. CDR3 sequence: CASSVDRSGISGNTIYF. DNA of the CDR3: TGTGCCAGCAGCGTAGATCGTTCGGGTATCTCTGGAAACACCATATATTTT.

This clone appeared many times. This sequence joins TRBV28 and TRBJ1-1; D unresolved. CDR3 size: 11 residues. CDR1 and CDR2 (germline): MDHEN, SYDVKM. V was pared by 4 bases and J by 11 bases, with 11 bases between. The CDR3 is CASSSLGRAFF. The CDR3 coding sequence is TGTGCCAGCAGTTCTCTGGGCCGGGCTTTCTTT.

This chain connects TRBV24-1 to TRBJ2-7; 7 positions agree with TRBD1. Germline loops: CDR1 KGHDR, CDR2 SFDVKD. The CDR3 has 15 residues. V shed 0 bases and J 3 bases; nucleotides not matched to a gene: 4. The CDR3 spells CATSDLSQGDYEQYF. The CDR3 nucleotides are TGTGCCACCAGTGATTTGTCTCAGGGGGACTACGAGCAGTACTTC.

The chain is built from TRBV6-5 and TRBJ1-2; D remains unclear. Trimming cost V 0 bases and J 8 bases, with 13 bases left between them. Germline V gene sequence: CDR1 MNHEY, CDR2 SVGAGI. This CDR3 comprises 14 residues. The CDR3 here is CASSYSGRPLGYTF. CDR3 coding DNA: TGTGCCAGCAGTTACTCGGGCAGGCCCTTGGGCTACACCTTC.

As regards this clone: Other DNA sequences in this specimen translate into the identical CDR3. This rearrangement joins TRBV5-1 to TRBJ2-5, with TRBD1 matching 12 bases. V dropped 5 bases and J dropped 0; count of bases not matched to a gene: 5. The CDR3 contains 16 residues. CDR1 SGHRS and CDR2 YFSETQ come from the germline V gene. CDR3 region: CASSGGTGGYQETQYF. Here the CDR3 DNA reads TGCGCCAGCAGTGGAGGGACAGGGGGCTACCAAGAGACCCAGTACTTC.

The chain has TRBV10-3 and TRBJ2-2; 7 positions agree with TRBD1. Trimming cost V 7 bases and J 2 bases; bases outside gene matches: 7. The V gene's germline CDR1 is ENHRY and CDR2 SYGVKD. The CDR3 consists of 15 residues. The CDR3, as DNA: TGTGCCATCAAAGCCGGACAGGCAAACACCGGGGAGCTGTTTTTT. Translation: CAIKAGQANTGELFF.

The V call is TRBV5-5, the J call TRBJ2-6; D not certain. Germline V gene lookup returns CDR1 SGHKS and CDR2 YYEKEE (reference sequence). The CDR3 is made up of 15 amino acids. V was cut by 0 bases and J by 2 bases, with 6 bases left in between. The CDR3 sequence: CASSLASTGANVLTF. CDR3 sequence (DNA): TGTGCCAGCAGCTTGGCGTCAACTGGGGCCAACGTCCTGACTTTC. Supplemented by reference TRBV5-5 and TRBJ2-6, the full variable domain reads DAGVTQSPTHLIKTRGQQVTLRCSPISGHKSVSWYQQVLGQGPQFIFQYYEKEERGRGNFPDRFSARQFPNYSSELNVNALLLGDSALYLCASSLASTGANVLTFGAGSRLTVL.

V and J are TRBV5-5 and TRBJ1-1, with D unresolved. CDR1 SGHKS and CDR2 YYEKEE come from the germline V gene (reference sequence). CDR3 length: 14 residues. Trimming took 3 bases from V and 3 from J, leaving 12 bases between them. The CDR3 DNA is TGTGCCAGCAGCTCCGCCTACCGGGACACTGAAGCTTTCTTT. Encoded protein: CASSSAYRDTEAFF.

The chain employs TRBV11-3 and TRBJ2-1; 7 bases line up with TRBD1. CDR3 size: 15 residues. V shed 3 bases, J shed 4 bases, and the junction held 6 bases outside the gene matches. CDR1 SGHNT and CDR2 YENEEA come from the germline V gene. The CDR3 nucleotides read TGTGCCAGCAGCTTGGGTGGGACAGTTTACAATGAGCAGTTCTTC. This encodes CASSLGGTVYNEQFF. Full variable domain (rest looked up from reference TRBV11-3 and TRBJ2-1): EAGVVQSPRYKIIEKKQPVAFWCNPISGHNTLYWYLQNLGQGPELLIRYENEEAVDDSQLPKDRFSAERLKGVDSTLKIQPAELGDSAVYLCASSLGGTVYNEQFFGPGTRLTVL.

The chain carries TRBV19 and TRBJ1-3; D not resolved. The CDR3 has 11 amino acids. Looked up from germline, CDR1 is LNHDA and CDR2 is SQIVND (reference sequence). CDR3 loop: CGTISGNTIYF. CDR3 bases: TGTGGGACGATCTCTGGAAACACCATATATTTT. Variable domain in full (rest from reference TRBV19 and TRBJ1-3): DGGITQSPKYLFRKEGQNVTLSCEQNLNHDAMYWYRQDPGQGLRLIYYSQIVNDFQKGDIAEGYSVSREKKESFPLTVTSAQKNPTAFYLCGTISGNTIYFGEGSWLTVV.

This CDR3 reads CSVEIGTGELFF. The CDR3 coding sequence is TGCAGCGTTGAAATAGGAACCGGGGAGCTGTTTTTT. The V and J genes are TRBV29-1 and TRBJ2-2; D uncertain. Per germline, CDR1 SQVTM and CDR2 ANQGSEA. V was shortened by 2 bases and J by 5 bases, with 6 bases between the two germline ends. The CDR3 is made up of 12 amino acids.